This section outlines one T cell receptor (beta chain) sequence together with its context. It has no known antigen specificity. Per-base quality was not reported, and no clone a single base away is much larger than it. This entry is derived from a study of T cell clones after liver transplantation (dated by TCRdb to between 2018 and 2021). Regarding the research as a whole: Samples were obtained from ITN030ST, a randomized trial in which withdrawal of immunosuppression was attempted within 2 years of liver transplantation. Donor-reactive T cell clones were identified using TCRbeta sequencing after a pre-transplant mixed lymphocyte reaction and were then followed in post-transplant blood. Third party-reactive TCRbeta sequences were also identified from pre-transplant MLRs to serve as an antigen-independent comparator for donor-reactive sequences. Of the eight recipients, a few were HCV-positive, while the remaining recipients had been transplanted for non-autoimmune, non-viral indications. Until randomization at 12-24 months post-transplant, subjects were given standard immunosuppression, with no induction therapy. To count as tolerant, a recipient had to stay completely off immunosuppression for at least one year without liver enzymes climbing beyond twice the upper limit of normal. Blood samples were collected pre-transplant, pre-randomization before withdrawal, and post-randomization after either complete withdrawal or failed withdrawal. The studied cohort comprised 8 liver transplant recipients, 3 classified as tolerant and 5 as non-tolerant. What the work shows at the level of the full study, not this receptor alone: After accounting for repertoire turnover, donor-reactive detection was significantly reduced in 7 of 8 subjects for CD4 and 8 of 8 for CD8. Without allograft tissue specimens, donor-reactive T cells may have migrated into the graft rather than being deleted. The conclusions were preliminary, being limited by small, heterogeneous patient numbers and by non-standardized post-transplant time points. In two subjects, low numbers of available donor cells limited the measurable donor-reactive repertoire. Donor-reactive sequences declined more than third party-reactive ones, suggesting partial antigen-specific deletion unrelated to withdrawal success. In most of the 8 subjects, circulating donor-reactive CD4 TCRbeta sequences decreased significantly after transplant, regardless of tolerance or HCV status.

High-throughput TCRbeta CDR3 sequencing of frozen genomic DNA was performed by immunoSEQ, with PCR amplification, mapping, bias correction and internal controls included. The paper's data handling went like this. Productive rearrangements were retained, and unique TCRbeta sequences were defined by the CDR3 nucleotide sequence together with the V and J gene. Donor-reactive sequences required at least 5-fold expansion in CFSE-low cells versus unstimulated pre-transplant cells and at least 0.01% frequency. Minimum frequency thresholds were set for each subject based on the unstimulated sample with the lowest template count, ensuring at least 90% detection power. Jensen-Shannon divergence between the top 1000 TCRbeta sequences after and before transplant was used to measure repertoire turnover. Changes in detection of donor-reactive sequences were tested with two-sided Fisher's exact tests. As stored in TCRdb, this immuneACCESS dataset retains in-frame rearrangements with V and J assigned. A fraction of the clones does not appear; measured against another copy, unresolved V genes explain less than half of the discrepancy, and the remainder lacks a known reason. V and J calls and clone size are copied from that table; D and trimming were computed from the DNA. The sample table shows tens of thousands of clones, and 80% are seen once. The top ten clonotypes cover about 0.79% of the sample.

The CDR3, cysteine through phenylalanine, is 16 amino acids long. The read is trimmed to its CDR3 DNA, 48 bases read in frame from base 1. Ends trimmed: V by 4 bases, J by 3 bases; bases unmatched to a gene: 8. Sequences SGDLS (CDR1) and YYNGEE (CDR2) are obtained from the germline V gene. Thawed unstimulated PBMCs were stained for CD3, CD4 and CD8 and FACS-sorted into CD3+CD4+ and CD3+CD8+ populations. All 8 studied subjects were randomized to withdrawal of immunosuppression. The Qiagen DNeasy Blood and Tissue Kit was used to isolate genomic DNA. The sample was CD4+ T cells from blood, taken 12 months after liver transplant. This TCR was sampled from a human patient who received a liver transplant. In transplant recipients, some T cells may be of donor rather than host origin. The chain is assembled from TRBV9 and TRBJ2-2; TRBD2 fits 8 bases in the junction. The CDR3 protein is CASSPTGGAHTGELFF. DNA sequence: TGTGCCAGCAGCCCCACGGGAGGGGCCCACACCGGGGAGCTGTTTTTT.